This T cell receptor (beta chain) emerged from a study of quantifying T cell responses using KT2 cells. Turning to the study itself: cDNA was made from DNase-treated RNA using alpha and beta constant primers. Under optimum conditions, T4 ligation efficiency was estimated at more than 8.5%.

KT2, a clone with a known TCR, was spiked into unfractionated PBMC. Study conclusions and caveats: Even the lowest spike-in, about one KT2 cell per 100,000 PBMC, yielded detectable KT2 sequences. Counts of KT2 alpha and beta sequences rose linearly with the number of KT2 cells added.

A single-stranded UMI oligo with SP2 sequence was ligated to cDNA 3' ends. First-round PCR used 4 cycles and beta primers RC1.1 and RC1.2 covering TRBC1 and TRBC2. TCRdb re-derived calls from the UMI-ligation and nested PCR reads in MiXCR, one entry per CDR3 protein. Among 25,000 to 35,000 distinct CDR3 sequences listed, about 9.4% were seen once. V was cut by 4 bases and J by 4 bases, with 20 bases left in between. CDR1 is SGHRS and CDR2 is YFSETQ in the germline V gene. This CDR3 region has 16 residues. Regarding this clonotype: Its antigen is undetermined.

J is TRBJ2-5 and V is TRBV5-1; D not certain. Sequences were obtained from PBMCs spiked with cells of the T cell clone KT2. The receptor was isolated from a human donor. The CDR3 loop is CASSPGPSAATETQYF. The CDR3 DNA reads TGCGCCAGCAGCCCCGGCCCATCAGCCGCCACAGAGACCCAGTACTTC.